The 13 T cell receptor beta chains below were found in one sample sequenced in a study of CD8 T cells in ankylosing spondylitis. Using its own MiXCR run on the 5' RACE reads, TCRdb lists one record per CDR3 protein. This table holds 150,000 to 200,000 distinct CDR3 sequences, under 35% found once. The sample was synovial fluid, either unsorted or a sorted T cell fraction (not recorded which). These receptors originate from a male donor with ankylosing spondylitis.

The V and J genes are TRBV11-2 and TRBJ1-2; no reliable D call. The CDR3 has 15 residues. Germline V gives CDR1 SGHAT, CDR2 FQNNGV. V was cut by 4 bases and J by 1 base, with 13 bases left in between. Written as DNA, the CDR3 is TGTGCCAGCAGCTCTGGGTTTGGATTTAACTATGGCTACACCTTC. Protein product: CASSSGFGFNYGYTF. The full variable domain, completed using reference TRBV11-2 and TRBJ1-2, is EAGVAQSPRYKIIEKRQSVAFWCNPISGHATLYWYQQILGQGPKLLIQFQNNGVVDDSQLPKDRFSAERLKGVDSTLKIQPAKLEDSAVYLCASSSGFGFNYGYTFGSGTRLTVV.

This rearrangement joins TRBV28 to TRBJ2-7; D may be TRBD1 (5 bases). Germline CDR1 is MDHEN and CDR2 is SYDVKM. V was pared by 3 bases and J by 0 bases, with 9 bases between. The length of the CDR3 is 14 residues. CDR3 loop: CASSLSTVSYEQYF. Written as DNA, the CDR3 is TGTGCCAGCAGTTTGTCGACAGTCTCCTACGAGCAGTACTTC.

This chain uses TRBV4-2 with TRBJ1-1, with D uncertain. V shed 0 bases and J shed 11 bases, with 16 bases lying between them. This CDR3 contains 14 residues. Germline CDR1 reads LGHNA; CDR2 reads YNFKEQ. CDR3 nucleotide sequence: TGTGCCAGCAGCCAAGATGCTGGTCCCGTGGGGGCTTTCTTT. Translating gives CASSQDAGPVGAFF.

This clonotype has just a few counts. The chain recombines TRBV28 with TRBJ2-3; D tentatively reads TRBD1 or TRBD2 (5 bases each). The V gene's germline CDR1 is MDHEN and CDR2 SYDVKM. This CDR3 is built from 14 residues. Trimming took off 1 base at V and 5 bases at J, with 10 bases between the two ends. The CDR3 protein is CASSLSGPLDTQYF. The CDR3 DNA follows: TGTGCCAGCAGTTTATCGGGGCCTTTAGATACGCAGTATTTT.

V usage is TRBV12-3 or TRBV12-4 and J usage is TRBJ2-1, with 11 bases that match TRBD2. The ends lost 6 bases at V and 3 bases at J; junction bases unmatched: 4. This CDR3 has 15 amino acids. DNA of the CDR3: TGTGCCAGCAGCCCGACTAGCGGGAACTACAATGAGCAGTTCTTC. Encoded protein: CASSPTSGNYNEQFF.

In this sample, this clonotype turned up a few times. The rearrangement links TRBV9 to TRBJ1-4; TRBD1 might be the D (5 bases). The germline CDR1 and CDR2 sequences are SGDLS and YYNGEE. The CDR3 has 16 amino acids. Deletions cut 4 bases from V and 8 bases from J, with 21 bases between. DNA of the CDR3: TGTGCCAGCAGCCAAGGGAGAGGGGCAGGTGGGGAAAAACTGTTTTTT. Amino acids: CASSQGRGAGGEKLFF.

Only a few counts were recorded for this clonotype. The rearrangement links TRBV12-3 or TRBV12-4 to TRBJ1-1; D gene ambiguous. This CDR3 is 12 amino acids long. Trimming took 2 bases from V and 6 from J, leaving 7 bases between them. CDR3 coding DNA: TGTGCCAGCAGTTTAACCCCGCCTGAAGCTTTCTTT. Protein: CASSLTPPEAFF.

The rearrangement uses TRBV12-3 or TRBV12-4 and TRBJ1-3; D is possibly TRBD1 (6 bases). CDR3 length: 16 residues. Between the trimmed V and J ends, which lost 2 bases and 1 base, there was a span of 12 bases. The CDR3 sequence is CASSLIPTGSGNTIYF. CDR3 in DNA: TGTGCCAGCAGTTTAATCCCCACAGGGTCTGGAAACACCATATATTTT.

This clonotype was seen a handful of times. J is TRBJ2-6 and V is TRBV28, with D perhaps matching TRBD1 or TRBD2 (5 bases each). Germline V gives CDR1 MDHEN, CDR2 SYDVKM. The CDR3 covers 15 residues. Trimming stripped 6 bases from V and 0 bases from J, with 9 bases between. The CDR3 nucleotides are TGTGCCAGCAGACCAGGGAGCTCTGGGGCCAACGTCCTGACTTTC. Amino acid sequence: CASRPGSSGANVLTF. Variable domain in full (rest from reference TRBV28 and TRBJ2-6): DVKVTQSSRYLVKRTGEKVFLECVQDMDHENMFWYRQDPGLGLRLIYFSYDVKMKEKGDIPEGYSVSREKKERFSLILESASTNQTSMYLCASRPGSSGANVLTFGAGSRLTVL.

This clonotype occurred a few times. The chain employs TRBV20-1 and TRBJ2-2; D might be TRBD2 (6 bases). Looked up from germline, CDR1 is DFQATT and CDR2 is SNEGSKA (reference sequence). The CDR3 sequence is 14 residues long. Trimming removed 4 bases from V and 6 bases from J, with 15 bases in between. The chain's CDR3 is CSAMPTGTAGELFF. Written as DNA, the CDR3 is TGCAGTGCTATGCCCACGGGGACTGCCGGGGAGCTGTTTTTT.

The chain joins TRBV7-2 to TRBJ2-1, with D unclear. The ends were cut back, 1 base at V and 9 bases at J, with 13 bases in the middle. Germline lookup yields CDR1 SGHTA and CDR2 FQGNSA. The CDR3 runs 14 residues. CDR3 in DNA: TGTGCCAGCAGCTTAGATTGGAATACGGCTGAGCAGTTCTTC. Translation gives CASSLDWNTAEQFF.

The chain is built from TRBV20-1 and TRBJ2-4; D is unclear. V shed 5 bases and J shed 0 bases, with 11 bases lying between them. There are 14 residues in the CDR3. Germline assignment: CDR1 DFQATT and CDR2 SNEGSKA (reference sequence). CDR3 sequence (DNA): TGCAGTGCTCCCCTTCCTCTAGCCAAAAACATTCAGTACTTC. Protein: CSAPLPLAKNIQYF.

This chain joins TRBV14 and TRBJ2-7, with a weak D call TRBD1 (5 bases). V lost 3 bases and J 3 bases, leaving 15 bases between the germline ends. The germline CDR1 and CDR2 sequences are SGHDN and FVKESK. The CDR3 contains 15 residues. The CDR3 protein is CASSHRQRPGYEQYF. CDR3 bases: TGTGCCAGCAGCCACCGACAGCGCCCGGGCTACGAGCAGTACTTC.